Below, one TCR beta chain is given with its context. Its antigen remains unidentified. This entry belongs to a study of cytomegalovirus exposure and HLA in healthy donors. Study results and caveats: In a later analysis, fewer than 20,000 TCR beta sequences were associated with HLA alleles at 0.05 false discovery rate. Sequence variants that were highly shared formed a cluster that was likely a sequencing artifact. In a later analysis, HLA-C alleles had the fewest associated TCRs, DRB1 alleles the most.

60 Vbeta and 13 Jbeta primers were used in PCR. TCRdb's table, derived via immunoSEQ multiplex PCR, lists solely in-frame clones and lacks some. Of over 100,000 clones listed, 70% to 80% are singletons. Looked up from germline, CDR1 is MNHNS and CDR2 is SASEGT. V was clipped by 3 bases and J by 0 bases; unmatched bases: 7. CDR3 length equals 17 residues. The sequence came from a woman younger than 35 in good health and CMV-seropositive. The sample comprised PBMCs. V gene TRBV6-1 combines with J gene TRBJ1-4, with 7 bases aligning to TRBD1. CDR3 amino acids: CASSDLGDSATNEKLFF. CDR3 nucleotides: TGTGCCAGCAGTGACCTTGGGGACAGCGCAACTAATGAAAAACTGTTTTTT.